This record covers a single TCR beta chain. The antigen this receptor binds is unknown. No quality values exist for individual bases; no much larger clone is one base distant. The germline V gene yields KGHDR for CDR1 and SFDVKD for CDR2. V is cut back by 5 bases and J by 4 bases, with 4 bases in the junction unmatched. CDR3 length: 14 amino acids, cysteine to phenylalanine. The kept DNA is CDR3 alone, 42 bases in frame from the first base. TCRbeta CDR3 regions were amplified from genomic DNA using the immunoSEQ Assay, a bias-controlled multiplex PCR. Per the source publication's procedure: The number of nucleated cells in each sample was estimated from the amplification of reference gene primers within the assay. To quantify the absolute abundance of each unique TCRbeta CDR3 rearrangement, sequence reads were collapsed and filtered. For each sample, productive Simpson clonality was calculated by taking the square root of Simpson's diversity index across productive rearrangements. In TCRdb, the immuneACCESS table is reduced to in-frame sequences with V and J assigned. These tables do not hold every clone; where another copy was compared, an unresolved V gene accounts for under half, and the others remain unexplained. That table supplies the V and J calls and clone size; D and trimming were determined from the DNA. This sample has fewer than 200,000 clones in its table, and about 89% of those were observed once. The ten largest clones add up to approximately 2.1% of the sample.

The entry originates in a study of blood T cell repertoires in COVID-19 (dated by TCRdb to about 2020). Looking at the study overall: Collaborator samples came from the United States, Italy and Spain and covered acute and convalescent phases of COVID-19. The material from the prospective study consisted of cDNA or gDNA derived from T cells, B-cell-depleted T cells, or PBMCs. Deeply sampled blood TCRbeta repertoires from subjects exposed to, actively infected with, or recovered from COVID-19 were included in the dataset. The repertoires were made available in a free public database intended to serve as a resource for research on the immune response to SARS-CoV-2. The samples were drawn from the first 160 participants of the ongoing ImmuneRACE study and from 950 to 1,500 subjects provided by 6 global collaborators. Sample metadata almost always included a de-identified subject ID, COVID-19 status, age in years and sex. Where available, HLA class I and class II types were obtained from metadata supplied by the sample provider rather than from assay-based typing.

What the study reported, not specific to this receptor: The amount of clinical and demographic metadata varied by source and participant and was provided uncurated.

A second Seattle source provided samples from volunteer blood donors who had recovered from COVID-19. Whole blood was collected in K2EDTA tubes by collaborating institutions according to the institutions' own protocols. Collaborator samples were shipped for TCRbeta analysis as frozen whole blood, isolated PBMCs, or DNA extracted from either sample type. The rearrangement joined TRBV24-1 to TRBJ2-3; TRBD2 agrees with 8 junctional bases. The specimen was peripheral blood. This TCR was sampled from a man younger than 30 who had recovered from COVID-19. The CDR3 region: CATSGAGEADTQYF. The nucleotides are TGTGCCACCAGTGGAGCGGGGGAGGCAGATACGCAGTATTTT.